This TCR beta chain was captured in a study of blood T cell repertoires in COVID-19. About the research overall: Samples of COVID-19 (acute and convalescent) were obtained from the United States, Italy and Spain.

The repertoire was sequenced with immunoSEQ multiplex PCR; TCRdb's copy has only in-frame clones and lacks some. The sample includes almost 90,000 clones, less than 95% of them seen just once. V was shortened by 1 base and J by 3 bases, with 10 bases between the two germline ends. Germline values: CDR1 MGHRA, CDR2 YSYEKL. The CDR3 has 14 amino acids. Sequences were obtained from peripheral blood. The receptor's source is a man aged 18 to 29 with COVID-19, enrolled during active disease. The rearrangement uses TRBV4-1 and TRBJ2-7; a possible D gene is TRBD1 (6 bases). The DNA for the CDR3 is TGCGCCAGCAGCCAAGTAGACAGGAGCTACGAGCAGTACTTC. Its translation: CASSQVDRSYEQYF.